Included here is one T cell receptor (beta chain) sequence, with context. This clone appeared once. The antigen this receptor binds is unknown. No much larger clone exists at a distance of one base, and base qualities are not known. The CDR3 covers 15 residues, taking in both the cysteine and the phenylalanine. The CDR3 DNA has 45 bases and is translated from base 1. CDR1 SGHRS and CDR2 YFSETQ were looked up in the germline V gene. Ends trimmed: V by 4 bases, J by 5 bases; bases unmatched to a gene: 5. Library prep was done by the immunoSEQ multiplex PCR assay. In most patients, genomic DNA was isolated using the Qiagen DNeasy Blood and Tissue Kit and sent frozen to Adaptive Biotechnologies for TCR sequencing. High-throughput TCR-beta CDR3 sequencing of genomic DNA from most patients was performed by Adaptive Biotechnologies. As for the original processing: Adaptive's ImmunoSEQ software was the source of the TCR sequencing data for 18 patients, while a few other patients were processed with MiXCR and VDJtools. To correct CD4 versus CD8 sorting errors, any sequence found in both subsets at a frequency ratio below 5:1 was removed. CDR3 nucleotide sequences shared between donor and recipient were removed because their origin could not be assigned. Alloreactive clones required at least 2-fold expansion over unstimulated cells and minimum CFSE-low frequency of 0.002% (template counts) or 0.001% (read counts). Mappable clones were those detected in sequenced pre-transplant spleen, lymph node, or MLR CFSE-low populations of the donor or recipient. Cumulative frequency of alloreactive clones was calculated as a percentage of all sequences weighted by copy number. Drawn from immuneACCESS, this table holds only the in-frame rearrangements with V and J called that TCRdb kept. Clones are partly lost; checked studies trace under half to an unresolved V gene and leave the rest unexplained. V, J and clone size were drawn from that table, and D and trimming were deduced from the DNA. Here the sample has approximately 82,000 clones; around 92% occur a single time. The ten biggest clones cover roughly 0.1% of the sample.

The source of the sample is a study of graft-versus-host responses after intestinal transplantation (dated by TCRdb to 2020 to 2022). In the study overall: Multivisceral, liver-intestinal, or isolated intestinal transplants were received by the recipients. All recipients received anti-thymocyte globulin induction followed by maintenance tacrolimus and steroids for roughly 3 years. After intestinal transplantation, graft-versus-host and host-versus-graft alloreactive T cell clones in the graft, circulation and bone marrow were tracked using bulk TCR-beta CDR3 sequencing. To identify alloreactive clones, pre-transplant mixed lymphocyte reaction products were sequenced and compared with unstimulated pre-transplant donor and recipient T cells. A cohort of some 24 intestinal transplant recipients, including one retransplant, was enrolled, and a few patients lacking pretransplant specimens were excluded. Donor T cell macrochimerism was defined as a peak of at least 4% donor T cells among recipient peripheral blood mononuclear cells. Instead of going to the commercial service, samples from a few later patients were sequenced in-house on an Illumina MiSeq and processed with MiXCR. Results and caveats for the whole study, not just this receptor: Peak levels of circulating GvH clones were associated with declines in HvG clones early after transplant. In the allografts of patients with donor T cell macrochimerism, GvH to HvG T cell clonal ratios were high. The conclusions were limited by the relatively low number and heterogeneity of the intestinal transplant patients. GvH clones were detected in recipient bone marrow, and some of these GvH clones were observed earlier in ileal mucosa or blood, consistent with an intestinal mucosal origin.

The sample's time point label is to be understood as: cells obtained before transplantation from donor or recipient. CD3+CD4+ and CD3+CD8+ populations were FACS-sorted from unstimulated pre-transplant donor and recipient cells taken from spleen or lymph nodes. This sample comprised unstimulated CD4+ T cells sorted from spleen or lymph node cells, obtained before intestinal transplant. This receptor chain uses TRBV5-1 and TRBJ2-5; the central 13 bases match TRBD2. This clonotype originated in a human donor who received an intestinal transplant. The CDR3 region has the sequence CASSNQGLAGETQYF. The DNA sequence reads TGCGCCAGCAGCAACCAGGGACTAGCGGGGGAGACCCAGTACTTC.